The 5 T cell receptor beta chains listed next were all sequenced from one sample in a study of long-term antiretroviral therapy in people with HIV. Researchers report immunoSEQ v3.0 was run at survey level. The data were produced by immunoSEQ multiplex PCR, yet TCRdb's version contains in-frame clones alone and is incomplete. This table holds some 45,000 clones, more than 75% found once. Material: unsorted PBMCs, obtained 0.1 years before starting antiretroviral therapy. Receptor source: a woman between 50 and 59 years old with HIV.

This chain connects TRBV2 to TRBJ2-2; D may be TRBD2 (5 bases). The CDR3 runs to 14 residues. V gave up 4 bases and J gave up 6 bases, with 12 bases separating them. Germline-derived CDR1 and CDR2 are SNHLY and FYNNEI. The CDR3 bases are TGTGCCAGCAGTGGTGAACGGGATCCCGGGGAGCTGTTTTTT. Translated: CASSGERDPGELFF.

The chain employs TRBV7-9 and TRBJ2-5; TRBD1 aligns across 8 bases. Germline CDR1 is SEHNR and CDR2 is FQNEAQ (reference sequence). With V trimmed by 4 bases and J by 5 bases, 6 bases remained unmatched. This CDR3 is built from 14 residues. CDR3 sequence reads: CASSSRTGLETQYF. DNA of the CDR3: TGTGCCAGCAGCTCCCGGACAGGGCTGGAGACCCAGTACTTC.

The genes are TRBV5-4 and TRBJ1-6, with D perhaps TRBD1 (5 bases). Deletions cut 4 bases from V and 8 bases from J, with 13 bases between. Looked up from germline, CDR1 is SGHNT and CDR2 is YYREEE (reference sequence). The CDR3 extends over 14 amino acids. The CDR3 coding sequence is TGTGCCAGCAGCCAGGTAGGGGACGATTCACCCCTCCACTTT. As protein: CASSQVGDDSPLHF.

The CDR3 nucleotides are TGTGCCAGCAGCATAACCGGGACAGGAAAGAATAACTATGGCTACACCTTC. Protein: CASSITGTGKNNYGYTF. V usage is TRBV7-8 and J usage is TRBJ1-2; 8 bases align to TRBD1. V shed 5 bases, J shed 1 base, and the junction held 12 bases outside the gene matches. The CDR3 runs 17 residues. Germline V gives CDR1 SGHVS, CDR2 FQNEAQ.

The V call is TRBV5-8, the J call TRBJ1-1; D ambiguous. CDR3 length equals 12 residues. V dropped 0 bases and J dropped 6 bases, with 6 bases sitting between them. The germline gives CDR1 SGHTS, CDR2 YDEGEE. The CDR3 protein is CASSLVAAEAFF. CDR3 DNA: TGTGCCAGCAGCTTGGTGGCGGCTGAAGCTTTCTTT.